This T cell receptor beta chain came from a study of T cells after somatic rescue of genetic block. Repertoires were generated with immunoSEQ multiplex PCR, while TCRdb's copy carries only in-frame clones and drops some. The sample comprises fewer than 150,000 clones, around nine tenths of which are singletons, and roughly 1.5% rests with the top ten. The sequenced sample was peripheral blood mononuclear cells (PBMCs). This TCR was sampled from a woman in her late teens or twenties.

This chain's CDR3 is CAISASSGGADTQYF. The CDR3 DNA reads as TGTGCCATCAGTGCCTCTAGCGGGGGTGCAGATACGCAGTATTTT. The chain recombines TRBV10-3 with TRBJ2-3, with 10 bases aligning to TRBD2. The CDR3 has 15 amino acids. With V trimmed by 4 bases and J by 4 bases, 5 bases remained unmatched. The germline V gene encodes CDR1 ENHRY and CDR2 SYGVKD.